Each of the 26 T cell receptor beta chains below was sequenced from the same sample in a study of T cells in localized non-small cell lung cancer. Only in-frame clones appear in the TCRdb table, and some are missing; sequencing was by immunoSEQ multiplex PCR. Among 20,000 to 25,000 clones listed, approximately 90% were seen once. The starting material was peripheral blood, obtained before any cancer treatment. These receptors were obtained from a woman between 35 and 70 years old with stage I lung adenocarcinoma.

V usage is TRBV7-9 and J usage is TRBJ2-3; 12 bases align to TRBD1. Per the germline V gene, CDR1 is SEHNR and CDR2 is FQNEAQ (reference sequence). With V trimmed by 3 bases and J by 5 bases, 6 bases remained unmatched. CDR3 length: 16 residues. The CDR3 is CASSLLGQGAKDTQYF. Here the CDR3 DNA reads TGTGCCAGCAGCTTGCTGGGACAGGGGGCAAAAGATACGCAGTATTTT.

This rearrangement joins TRBV7-2 to TRBJ2-7; D assignment may be TRBD1 or TRBD2 (6 bases each). Germline values: CDR1 SGHTA, CDR2 FQGNSA. The germline V and J ends were trimmed by 4 bases and 7 bases, with 14 bases remaining between them. The CDR3 covers 13 residues. CDR3 amino acids: CASSSLRGTEQYF. CDR3 DNA: TGTGCCAGCAGCTCCCTTAGGGGGACTGAGCAGTACTTC. Full variable domain (remainder filled in from reference TRBV7-2 and TRBJ2-7): GAGVSQSPSNKVTEKGKDVELRCDPISGHTALYWYRQSLGQGLEFLIYFQGNSAPDKSGLPSDRFSAERTGGSVSTLTIQRTQQEDSAVYLCASSSLRGTEQYFGPGTRLTVT.

The count of this clone is one. J is TRBJ2-2 and V is TRBV19; D remains ambiguous. The V gene lost 10 bases and the J gene lost 3 bases, with 18 bases spanning the gap. Looked up from germline, CDR1 is LNHDA and CDR2 is SQIVND (reference sequence). CDR3 length equals 15 residues. The CDR3 here is CATTSGRMDTGELFF. The DNA for the CDR3 is TGTGCCACCACCTCTGGGCGGATGGACACCGGGGAGCTGTTTTTT.

The CDR3 region is CASSFQGYYEQYF. CDR3 nucleotides: TGTGCCAGCAGCTTTCAGGGGTACTACGAGCAGTACTTC. The chain is built from TRBV5-4 and TRBJ2-7, with a tentative D call TRBD1 (6 bases). CDR1 and CDR2 from the germline V gene are SGHNT and YYREEE (reference sequence). V was trimmed by 2 bases and J by 3 bases, leaving 9 bases between them. The CDR3 consists of 13 residues.

V is TRBV30 and J is TRBJ2-1, with 10 bases lining up with TRBD2. Germline CDR1 reads GTSNPN; CDR2 reads SVGIG (reference sequence). CDR3 length: 16 residues. J was trimmed by 4 bases and V by 1 base; bases with no gene match: 7. The chain's CDR3 is CAWSAQLAGGYNEQFF. The DNA of the CDR3 is TGTGCCTGGAGTGCCCAATTAGCGGGAGGTTACAATGAGCAGTTCTTC.

This chain uses TRBV15 with TRBJ1-1, with D unclear. CDR3 length equals 13 residues. Trimming took 2 bases from V and 7 from J, leaving 11 bases between them. The V gene's germline CDR1 is LNHNV and CDR2 YYDKDF (reference sequence). CDR3 DNA sequence: TGTGCCACCAGCAGACCCGGCCGTAATGAAGCTTTCTTT. Translation gives CATSRPGRNEAFF.

J is TRBJ1-1 and V is TRBV7-9, with D unresolved. The CDR3 spans 13 residues. The V gene's germline CDR1 is SEHNR and CDR2 FQNEAQ (reference sequence). Trimming pared 2 bases from V and 0 bases from J, leaving 4 bases between. DNA of the CDR3: TGTGCCAGCAGCTTATCTATGAACACTGAAGCTTTCTTT. It encodes CASSLSMNTEAFF. Full variable domain (outside the CDR3, taken from reference TRBV7-9 and TRBJ1-1): DTGVSQNPRHKITKRGQNVTFRCDPISEHNRLYWYRQTLGQGPEFLTYFQNEAQLEKSRLLSDRFSAERPKGSFSTLEIQRTEQGDSAMYLCASSLSMNTEAFFGQGTRLTVV.

This chain connects TRBV5-1 to TRBJ2-3, with D possibly matching TRBD2 (6 bases). CDR3 length equals 14 residues. CDR1 is SGHRS, CDR2 YFSETQ, per germline. Between the trimmed V and J ends, which lost 0 bases and 3 bases, there was a span of 8 bases. The CDR3 region is CASSLVAGTDTQYF. The CDR3 coding sequence is TGCGCCAGCAGCTTGGTGGCGGGAACAGATACGCAGTATTTT.

To note about this clone: One end of the junction does not line up with germline, which may come from a read error. The V and J genes are TRBV27 and TRBJ2-1, with TRBD2 as a possible D gene (5 bases). CDR1 and CDR2 (germline): MNHEY, SMNVEV (reference sequence). The CDR3 has 15 residues. The CDR3: CASSLSSASFPERFF. CDR3 nucleotide sequence: TGTGCCAGCAGTTTATCGTCGGCTAGCTTCCCTGAGCGGTTCTTC.

This chain connects TRBV28 to TRBJ2-1; 12 bases map to TRBD2. Trimming removed 5 bases from V and 6 bases from J; junction bases left unmatched: 8. CDR1 and CDR2 (germline): MDHEN, SYDVKM. The length of the CDR3 is 16 residues. The CDR3 here is CASSPLTSGSLNEQFF. The CDR3 DNA reads TGTGCCAGCAGTCCACTGACTAGCGGGAGTCTCAATGAGCAGTTCTTC.

The V call is TRBV28, the J call TRBJ1-2; TRBD1 is a possible D gene (5 bases). This CDR3 has 16 residues. CDR1 and CDR2 from the germline V gene are MDHEN and SYDVKM. The V end was cut by 2 bases, the J end by 5 bases, with 18 bases between. The CDR3 sequence: CASSLIDEDNAYGYTF. The CDR3 nucleotides are TGTGCCAGCAGTTTAATCGACGAGGACAATGCATATGGCTACACCTTC.

The table lists this clone with a count of one. The V and J genes are TRBV9 and TRBJ2-1, with 15 nucleotides matching TRBD2. The CDR3 totals 17 residues. The V segment lost 2 bases and the J segment 7 bases; nucleotides outside the gene matches: 7. CDR1 and CDR2 from the germline V gene are SGDLS and YYNGEE. This chain's CDR3 is CASSVGLAGGPRNEQFF. CDR3 DNA: TGTGCCAGCAGCGTCGGACTAGCGGGAGGGCCCAGGAATGAGCAGTTCTTC. The entire variable domain, with the rest obtained from reference TRBV9 and TRBJ2-1, is as follows: DSGVTQTPKHLITATGQRVTLRCSPRSGDLSVYWYQQSLDQGLQFLIQYYNGEERAKGNILERFSAQQFPDLHSELNLSSLELGDSALYFCASSVGLAGGPRNEQFFGPGTRLTVL.

The V call is TRBV6-4, the J call TRBJ2-3; maybe TRBD1 (6 bases). This CDR3 comprises 14 residues. V lost 4 bases to trimming and J lost 1 base, with 9 bases between them. From germline, CDR1 is MRHNA and CDR2 SNTAGT. CDR3 in DNA: TGTGCCAGCAGTGCCCAGGGGCGCACAGATACGCAGTATTTT. This translates into CASSAQGRTDTQYF.

This chain connects TRBV5-1 to TRBJ2-2, with TRBD1 identical over 8 bases. V lost 3 bases and J lost 4; bases outside the gene matches: 5. Germline V lookup: CDR1 SGHRS, CDR2 YFSETQ. This CDR3 has 15 amino acids. The CDR3 sequence: CASSYAGGITGELFF. The CDR3 bases are TGCGCCAGCAGCTACGCAGGGGGCATCACCGGGGAGCTGTTTTTT.

The chain uses TRBV20-1 and TRBJ2-5; D is undetermined. Germline lookup yields CDR1 DFQATT and CDR2 SNEGSKA (reference sequence). The V end lost 0 bases, the J end lost 4 bases, and 3 bases lay between the germline ends. This CDR3 region has 11 residues. CDR3 loop: CSARDSETQYF. The CDR3 coding sequence is TGCAGTGCTAGAGATTCAGAGACCCAGTACTTC.

The chain has TRBV28 and TRBJ1-5; 8 bases map to TRBD1. From germline, CDR1 is MDHEN and CDR2 SYDVKM. There are 15 residues in the CDR3. V lost 8 bases and J lost 2; bases outside the gene matches: 8. CDR3: CASQRLTGGNQPQHF. The CDR3 nucleotides are TGTGCCAGCCAGCGACTGACAGGGGGCAATCAGCCCCAGCATTTT.

The chain employs TRBV5-1 and TRBJ2-7; 7 nucleotides align to TRBD2. This CDR3 has 14 amino acids. Germline V gene sequence: CDR1 SGHRS, CDR2 YFSETQ. The trim removed 3 bases at V and 5 bases at J, leaving 8 bases unmatched. The CDR3 nucleotides read TGCGCCAGCAGCTCCGGACCAGGGAGGGACGAGCAGTACTTC. It codes for CASSSGPGRDEQYF.

V usage is TRBV10-2 and J usage is TRBJ1-1; a possible D gene is TRBD1 (6 bases). Germline CDR1 and CDR2: WSHSY and SAAADI. The V and J ends lost 7 bases and 1 base respectively, with 13 bases between them. The CDR3 is 14 residues long. The CDR3 bases are TGCGCCAGCACCCTACAGGGACCGAACACTGAAGCTTTCTTT. It translates to CASTLQGPNTEAFF.

The J gene is TRBJ2-7, the V gene TRBV5-6; no reliable D call. The V end was cut by 0 bases, the J end by 7 bases, with 14 bases between. The CDR3 length is 14 residues. Germline V lookup: CDR1 SGHDT, CDR2 YYEEEE. The CDR3 region is CASSLGYAIGEQYF. DNA of the CDR3: TGTGCCAGCAGCTTGGGGTACGCGATAGGAGAGCAGTACTTC.

This clone has a single count. The V and J genes are TRBV6-6 and TRBJ1-6, with a tentative D call TRBD1 (5 bases). Germline V gene sequence: CDR1 MNHNY, CDR2 SVGAGI (reference sequence). The CDR3 totals 13 residues. With 5 bases removed from V and 11 bases from J, the gap between germline ends came to 13 bases. Written as DNA, the CDR3 is TGTGCCAGCAGTGGAGGGGCTACGCCACCCCTCCACTTT. Translating it yields CASSGGATPPLHF.

The rearrangement links TRBV5-1 to TRBJ2-3; no clear D gene. Germline V gene sequence: CDR1 SGHRS, CDR2 YFSETQ. CDR3 length: 15 residues. The V end was cut by 0 bases, the J end by 1 base, with 9 bases between. The CDR3 spells CASSLGLGGTDTQYF. The CDR3 nucleotides are TGCGCCAGCAGCTTGGGTCTAGGAGGCACAGATACGCAGTATTTT.

This clone has just a few counts. The V gene is TRBV9, the J gene TRBJ2-1, with D possibly being TRBD1 or TRBD2 (5 bases each). Germline CDR1 is SGDLS and CDR2 is YYNGEE. CDR3 length: 14 residues. Trimming removed 4 bases from V and 5 bases from J, with 13 bases in between. The CDR3 DNA reads as TGTGCCAGCAGCAGCCGGGACCTCGACAATGAGCAGTTCTTC. It specifies CASSSRDLDNEQFF.

V gene TRBV18 combines with J gene TRBJ1-2; D might be TRBD1 (5 bases). The germline V gene encodes CDR1 KGHSH and CDR2 LQKENI. The CDR3 runs 16 residues. V lost 0 bases and J lost 4, with 15 bases in between. In nucleotides, the CDR3 is TGTGCCAGCTCACCACCGGGGCGCGAGGGAATCTATGGCTACACCTTC. It yields the protein CASSPPGREGIYGYTF.

This chain uses TRBV9 with TRBJ2-2, with 7 positions matching TRBD2. This CDR3 contains 14 residues. From germline, CDR1 is SGDLS and CDR2 YYNGEE. Trimming at V came to 2 bases and at J to 8 bases, leaving 6 bases not matched to a gene. The CDR3 loop reads CASSVAGVEGELFF. In nucleotides, the CDR3 is TGTGCCAGCAGCGTCGCGGGGGTGGAAGGGGAGCTGTTTTTT. Combining the CDR3 with reference TRBV9 and TRBJ2-2 gives the whole variable domain DSGVTQTPKHLITATGQRVTLRCSPRSGDLSVYWYQQSLDQGLQFLIQYYNGEERAKGNILERFSAQQFPDLHSELNLSSLELGDSALYFCASSVAGVEGELFFGEGSRLTVL.

The J gene is TRBJ2-5, the V gene TRBV15; perhaps TRBD1 as D (5 bases). V lost 6 bases to trimming and J lost 3 bases, with 11 bases between them. Germline loops: CDR1 LNHNV, CDR2 YYDKDF (reference sequence). The CDR3 covers 13 residues. This CDR3 is CATRADRKETQYF. The CDR3 bases are TGTGCCACCAGAGCCGACAGAAAAGAGACCCAGTACTTC.

The chain links TRBV7-9 to TRBJ2-7; 8 bases line up with TRBD1. The germline V gene has CDR1 SEHNR and CDR2 FQNEAQ (reference sequence). The CDR3 contains 15 residues. With 5 bases clipped from V and 3 bases from J, the junction kept 9 bases outside the gene matches. CDR3 residues: CASSALRGTGYEQYF. The CDR3 region has the DNA TGTGCCAGCAGCGCACTGCGTGGGACAGGCTACGAGCAGTACTTC. The full variable domain, rest sourced from reference TRBV7-9 and TRBJ2-7, is DTGVSQNPRHKITKRGQNVTFRCDPISEHNRLYWYRQTLGQGPEFLTYFQNEAQLEKSRLLSDRFSAERPKGSFSTLEIQRTEQGDSAMYLCASSALRGTGYEQYFGPGTRLTVT.